This TCR beta chain was recorded in a study of CD8+ T cells in alopecia areata. This CDR3 has 15 residues. Germline trimming cut 1 base from V and 6 bases from J; bases unmatched to any gene: 7. Germline CDR1 MGHRA, CDR2 YSYEKL. A few counts support this clone. Its specificity is unknown. Indicated treatment: oral pan-JAK inhibitor, 5-10 mg twice daily. General study points: Resident alphabeta T cells of normal skin are also sequenced in scalp samples.

Reverse transcription of extracted RNA yielded cDNA, which provided the sequencing template. Measured with immunoSEQ multiplex PCR; TCRdb has only the in-frame clones, and not every one. The sample contains roughly 170,000 clones, around 58% of which appear only once. This sequence originates from a human donor with alopecia areata. The rearrangement links TRBV4-1 to TRBJ2-3, with TRBD1 matching over 7 bases. The source was CD8+ T cells sorted from blood, collected at week 24, from a patient treated with tofacitinib. CDR3 nucleotide sequence: TGCGCCAGCAGCCAAGTGAGGGGGCCCGGGGATACGCAGTATTTT. It specifies CASSQVRGPGDTQYF.